The source of this T cell receptor (beta chain) is a study of blood T cell repertoires in COVID-19. Overall study context: T cells, B-cell-depleted T cells, or PBMCs provided the cDNA or gDNA that served as material.

V was cut by 3 bases and J by 4 bases, with 12 bases left in between. Germline V gene data show CDR1 as SGHTA and CDR2 as FQGNSA. This CDR3 contains 14 residues. Some clones are missing from TCRdb's copy, which holds only in-frame ones; the method was immunoSEQ multiplex PCR. The sample yields approximately 230,000 clones, about 86% seen once. Assignments of participants to cohorts depended upon their own reported clinical history. The receptor was isolated from a woman in her forties or fifties with acute COVID-19. V gene TRBV7-2 combines with J gene TRBJ1-2, with D unclear. Material: PBMCs or T cells enriched from blood (not recorded which). CDR3 coding DNA: TGTGCCAGCAGCTTGGACTACTCTACCTATGGCTACACCTTC. This encodes CASSLDYSTYGYTF.